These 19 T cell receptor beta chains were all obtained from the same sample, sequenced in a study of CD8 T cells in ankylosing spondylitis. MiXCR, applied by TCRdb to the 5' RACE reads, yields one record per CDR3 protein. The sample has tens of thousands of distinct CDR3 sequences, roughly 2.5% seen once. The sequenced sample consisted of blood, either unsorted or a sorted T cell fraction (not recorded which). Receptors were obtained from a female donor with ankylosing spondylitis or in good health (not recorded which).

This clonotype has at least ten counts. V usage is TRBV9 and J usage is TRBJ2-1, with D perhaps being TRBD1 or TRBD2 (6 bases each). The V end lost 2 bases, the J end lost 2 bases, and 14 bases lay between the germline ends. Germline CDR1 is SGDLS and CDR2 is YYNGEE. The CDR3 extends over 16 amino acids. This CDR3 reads CASSVGGGGTYNEQFF. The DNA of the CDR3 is TGTGCCAGCAGCGTGGGAGGAGGGGGGACCTACAATGAGCAGTTCTTC.

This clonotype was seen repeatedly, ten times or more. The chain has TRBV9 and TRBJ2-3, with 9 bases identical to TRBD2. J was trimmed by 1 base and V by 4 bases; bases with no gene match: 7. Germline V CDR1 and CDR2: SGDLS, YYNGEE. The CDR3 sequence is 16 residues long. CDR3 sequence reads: CASSLIAGEGTDTQYF. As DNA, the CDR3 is TGTGCCAGCAGCCTTATAGCGGGGGAGGGCACAGATACGCAGTATTTT.

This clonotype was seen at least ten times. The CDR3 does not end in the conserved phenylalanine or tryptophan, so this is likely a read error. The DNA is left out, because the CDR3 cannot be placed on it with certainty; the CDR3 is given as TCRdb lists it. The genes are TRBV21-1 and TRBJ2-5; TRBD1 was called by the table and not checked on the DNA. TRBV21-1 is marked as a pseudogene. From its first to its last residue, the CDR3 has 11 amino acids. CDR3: CASKGNRVRSL.

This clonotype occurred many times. In DNA form, the CDR3 reads TGTGCCAGCAGCGTAGGTGGGGGTGCGAACGCAGATACGCAGTATTTT. Translation: CASSVGGGANADTQYF. The gene calls are TRBV9 and TRBJ2-3; tentatively, D is TRBD1 or TRBD2 (5 bases each). The CDR3 runs 16 residues. Trimming took 0 bases from V and 4 from J, leaving 15 bases between them. Looked up from germline, CDR1 is SGDLS and CDR2 is YYNGEE. Complete variable domain (other parts from reference TRBV9 and TRBJ2-3): DSGVTQTPKHLITATGQRVTLRCSPRSGDLSVYWYQQSLDQGLQFLIQYYNGEERAKGNILERFSAQQFPDLHSELNLSSLELGDSALYFCASSVGGGANADTQYFGPGTRLTVL.

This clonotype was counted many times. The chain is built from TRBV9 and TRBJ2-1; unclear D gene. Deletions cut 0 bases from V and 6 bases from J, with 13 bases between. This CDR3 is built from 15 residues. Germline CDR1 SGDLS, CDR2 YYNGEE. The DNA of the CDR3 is TGTGCCAGCAGCGTAGTTCCGAACAGCCTCAATGAGCAGTTCTTC. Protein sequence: CASSVVPNSLNEQFF.

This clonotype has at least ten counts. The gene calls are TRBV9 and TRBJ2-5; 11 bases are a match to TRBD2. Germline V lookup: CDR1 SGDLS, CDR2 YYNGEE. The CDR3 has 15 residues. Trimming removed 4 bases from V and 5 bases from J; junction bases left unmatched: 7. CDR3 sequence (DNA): TGTGCCAGCAGCTCACCTAGCGGGGGGATGGAGACCCAGTACTTC. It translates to CASSSPSGGMETQYF.

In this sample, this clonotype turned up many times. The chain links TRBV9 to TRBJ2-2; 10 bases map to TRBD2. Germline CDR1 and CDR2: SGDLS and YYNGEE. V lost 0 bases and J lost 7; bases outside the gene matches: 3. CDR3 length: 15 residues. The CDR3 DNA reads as TGTGCCAGCAGCGTAGTAGCGGGAGGTGGCGGGGAGCTGTTTTTT. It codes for CASSVVAGGGGELFF.

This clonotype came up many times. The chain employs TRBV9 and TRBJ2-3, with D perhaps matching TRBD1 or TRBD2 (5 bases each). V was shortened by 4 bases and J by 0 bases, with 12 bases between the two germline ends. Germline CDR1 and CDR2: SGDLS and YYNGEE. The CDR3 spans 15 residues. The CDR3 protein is CASSFKGSSTDTQYF. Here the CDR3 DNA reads TGTGCCAGCAGCTTTAAGGGGAGTAGCACAGATACGCAGTATTTT.

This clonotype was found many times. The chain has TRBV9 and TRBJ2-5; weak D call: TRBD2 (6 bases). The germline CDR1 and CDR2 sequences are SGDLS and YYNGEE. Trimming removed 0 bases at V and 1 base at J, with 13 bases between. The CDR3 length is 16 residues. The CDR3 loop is CASSVGTGVFQETQYF. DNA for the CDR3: TGTGCCAGCAGCGTAGGGACGGGAGTATTCCAAGAGACCCAGTACTTC. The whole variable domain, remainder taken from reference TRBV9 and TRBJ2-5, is DSGVTQTPKHLITATGQRVTLRCSPRSGDLSVYWYQQSLDQGLQFLIQYYNGEERAKGNILERFSAQQFPDLHSELNLSSLELGDSALYFCASSVGTGVFQETQYFGPGTRLLVL.

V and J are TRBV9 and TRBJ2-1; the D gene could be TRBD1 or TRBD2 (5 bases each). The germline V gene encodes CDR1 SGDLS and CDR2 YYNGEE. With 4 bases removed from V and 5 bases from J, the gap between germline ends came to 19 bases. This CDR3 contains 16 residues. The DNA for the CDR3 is TGTGCCAGCAGCTACCAAGCCGGGACCAATGACAATGAGCAGTTCTTC. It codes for CASSYQAGTNDNEQFF.

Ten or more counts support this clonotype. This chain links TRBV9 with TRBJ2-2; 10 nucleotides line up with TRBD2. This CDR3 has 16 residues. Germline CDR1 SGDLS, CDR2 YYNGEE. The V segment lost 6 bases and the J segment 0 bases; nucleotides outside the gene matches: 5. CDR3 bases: TGTGCCAGCACCACGGGACTAGCGACGAACACCGGGGAGCTGTTTTTT. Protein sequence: CASTTGLATNTGELFF.

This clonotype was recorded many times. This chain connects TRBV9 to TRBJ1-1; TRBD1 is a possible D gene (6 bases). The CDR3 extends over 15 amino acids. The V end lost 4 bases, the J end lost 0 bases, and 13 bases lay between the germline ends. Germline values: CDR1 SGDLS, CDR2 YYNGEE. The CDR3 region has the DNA TGTGCCAGCAGCAGCCGACAGGAGATGAACACTGAAGCTTTCTTT. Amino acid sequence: CASSSRQEMNTEAFF.

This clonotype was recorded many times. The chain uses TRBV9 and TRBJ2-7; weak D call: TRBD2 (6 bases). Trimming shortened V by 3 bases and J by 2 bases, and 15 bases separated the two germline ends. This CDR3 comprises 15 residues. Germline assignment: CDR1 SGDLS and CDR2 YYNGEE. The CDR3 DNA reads TGTGCCAGCAGCGCTAAAGCGGGTACCACCTACGAGCAGTACTTC. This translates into CASSAKAGTTYEQYF.

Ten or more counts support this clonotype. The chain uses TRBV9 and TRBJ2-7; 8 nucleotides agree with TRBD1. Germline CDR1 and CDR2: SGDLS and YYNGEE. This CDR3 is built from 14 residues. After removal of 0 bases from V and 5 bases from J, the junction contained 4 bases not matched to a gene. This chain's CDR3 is CASSVGGQGHEQYF. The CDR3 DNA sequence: TGTGCCAGCAGCGTAGGCGGACAGGGTCACGAGCAGTACTTC.

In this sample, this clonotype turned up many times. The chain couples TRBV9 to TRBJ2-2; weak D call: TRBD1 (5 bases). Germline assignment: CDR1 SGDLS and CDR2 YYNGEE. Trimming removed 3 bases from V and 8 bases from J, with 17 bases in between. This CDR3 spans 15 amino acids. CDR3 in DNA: TGTGCCAGCAGCGAGATGACAGCTGTAGAGGGGGAGCTGTTTTTT. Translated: CASSEMTAVEGELFF.

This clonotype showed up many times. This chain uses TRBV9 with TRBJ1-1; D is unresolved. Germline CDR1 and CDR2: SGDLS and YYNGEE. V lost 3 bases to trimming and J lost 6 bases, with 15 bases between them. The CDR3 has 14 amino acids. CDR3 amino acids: CASSAEPQAAEAFF. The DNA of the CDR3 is TGTGCCAGCAGCGCAGAGCCTCAGGCGGCTGAAGCTTTCTTT.

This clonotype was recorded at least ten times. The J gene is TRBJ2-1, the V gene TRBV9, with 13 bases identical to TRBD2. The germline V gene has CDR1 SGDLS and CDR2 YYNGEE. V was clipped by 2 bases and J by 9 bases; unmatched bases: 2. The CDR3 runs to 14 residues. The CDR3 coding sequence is TGTGCCAGCAGCGTGACTAGCGGGAGGAGTGAGCAGTTCTTC. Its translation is CASSVTSGRSEQFF.

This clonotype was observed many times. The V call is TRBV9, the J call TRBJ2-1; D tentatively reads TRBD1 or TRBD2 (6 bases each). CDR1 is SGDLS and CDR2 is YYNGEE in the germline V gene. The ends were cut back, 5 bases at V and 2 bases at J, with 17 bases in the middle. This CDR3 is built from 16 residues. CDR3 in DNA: TGTGCCAGCAGTAGGGGGGCAGGCGACACCTACAATGAGCAGTTCTTC. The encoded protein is CASSRGAGDTYNEQFF.

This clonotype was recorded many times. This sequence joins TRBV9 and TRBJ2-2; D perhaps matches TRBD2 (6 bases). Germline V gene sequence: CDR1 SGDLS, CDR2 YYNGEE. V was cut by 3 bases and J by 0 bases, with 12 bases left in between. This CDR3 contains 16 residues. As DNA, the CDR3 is TGTGCCAGCAGCGGATCCGGGACTTCGAACACCGGGGAGCTGTTTTTT. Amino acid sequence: CASSGSGTSNTGELFF.